One sample yielded the 27 T cell receptor beta chains listed below, sequenced in a study of shared clonotypes between healthy human individuals. Clones were sequenced by immunoSEQ multiplex PCR, and TCRdb holds only the in-frame ones, with some missing. Counted here are a few hundred thousand clones, more than 95% occurring once; the ten biggest clones make up 0.055% to 0.07%. The sequencing input was naive CD4+ T cells sorted from blood. Regarding subset: CD45RA+ positively selected. The receptors originated from a young woman in good health.

On this clone itself: The same CDR3 also results from other DNA sequences found in this sample. The gene calls are TRBV28 and TRBJ1-2; TRBD1 aligns across 10 bases. This CDR3 has 12 residues. Germline V gene lookup returns CDR1 MDHEN and CDR2 SYDVKM. V lost 5 bases to trimming and J lost 8 bases; unmatched junction nucleotides: 2. CDR3 DNA: TGTGCCAGCAGTGACAGGGGGCGAGGCTACACCTTC. It translates to CASSDRGRGYTF.

A remark on this clone: At the DNA level, this CDR3 is encoded by other sequences in the same sample as well. The V gene is TRBV7-2, the J gene TRBJ2-7, with 13 bases lining up with TRBD2. The CDR3 is made up of 14 amino acids. Per the germline V gene, CDR1 is SGHTA and CDR2 is FQGNSA. The V segment lost 5 bases and the J segment 4 bases; nucleotides outside the gene matches: 2. CDR3 amino acids: CASSRTSGSYEQYF. The DNA for the CDR3 is TGTGCCAGCAGCCGGACTAGCGGGAGTTACGAGCAGTACTTC. Based on the CDR3 plus reference TRBV7-2 and TRBJ2-7, the full variable domain is GAGVSQSPSNKVTEKGKDVELRCDPISGHTALYWYRQSLGQGLEFLIYFQGNSAPDKSGLPSDRFSAERTGGSVSTLTIQRTQQEDSAVYLCASSRTSGSYEQYFGPGTRLTVT.

V gene TRBV6-6 combines with J gene TRBJ1-5; weak D call: TRBD1 (5 bases). This CDR3 comprises 15 residues. Trimming pared 0 bases from V and 7 bases from J, leaving 13 bases between. Germline loops: CDR1 MNHNY, CDR2 SVGAGI (reference sequence). The CDR3: CASSYSKGLLQPQHF. CDR3 nucleotides: TGTGCCAGCAGTTACTCGAAGGGGCTCCTGCAGCCCCAGCATTTT.

The gene calls are TRBV5-5 and TRBJ2-7; 7 nucleotides line up with TRBD2. Germline CDR1 and CDR2: SGHKS and YYEKEE (reference sequence). The CDR3 extends over 12 amino acids. The J segment lost 11 bases and the V segment lost 5 bases, leaving 10 bases of the junction unmatched. This chain's CDR3 is CASSFLSGIEYF. As DNA, the CDR3 is TGTGCCAGCAGTTTTTTAAGCGGGATCGAGTACTTC.

The rearrangement links TRBV5-4 to TRBJ2-1; TRBD2 matches at 9 bases. This CDR3 spans 14 amino acids. V trimming: 1 base; J trimming: 7 bases; junction bases outside the gene matches: 3. Germline loops: CDR1 SGHNT, CDR2 YYREEE (reference sequence). The CDR3 DNA is TGTGCCAGCAGCTTGCTAGCGGGAATGAATGAGCAGTTCTTC. As protein: CASSLLAGMNEQFF.

The chain is built from TRBV28 and TRBJ2-1, with 11 bases matching TRBD2. J gave up 1 base and V 9 bases, and 2 bases lay outside the gene matches. The CDR3 loop spans 14 amino acids. In germline, CDR1 is MDHEN, CDR2 SYDVKM. CDR3 residues: CASLAGGSYNEQFF. CDR3 sequence (DNA): TGTGCCAGTTTAGCGGGAGGGTCCTACAATGAGCAGTTCTTC.

V gene TRBV28 combines with J gene TRBJ1-4; D possibly corresponds to TRBD1 (5 bases). This CDR3 contains 17 residues. CDR1 MDHEN and CDR2 SYDVKM come from the germline V gene. Trimming shortened V by 2 bases and J by 5 bases, and 18 bases separated the two germline ends. The CDR3: CASSLPGVGHLNEKLFF. The CDR3 coding sequence is TGTGCCAGCAGTTTACCTGGCGTGGGGCACCTAAATGAAAAACTGTTTTTT.

The CDR3 loop reads CASSQVAGSDEQYF. The CDR3 nucleotides read TGCGCCAGCAGCCAGGTGGCAGGCAGCGACGAGCAGTACTTC. This chain joins TRBV4-1 and TRBJ2-5; D not resolved. The DNA matches TRBJ2-7 better at its end, which makes the J call doubtful. CDR1 is MGHRA, CDR2 YSYEKL, per germline. This CDR3 has 14 amino acids.

CDR3 loop: CASSIPSATDTQYF. CDR3 bases: TGTGCCAGTAGTATACCTTCAGCCACAGATACGCAGTATTTT. The V call is TRBV19, the J call TRBJ2-3, with unresolved D. This CDR3 is built from 14 residues. Germline CDR1 LNHDA, CDR2 SQIVND (reference sequence). V was trimmed by 2 bases and J by 2 bases, leaving 8 bases between them.

The chain carries TRBV4-1 and TRBJ1-2; 8 bases agree with TRBD1. This CDR3 comprises 16 residues. The germline V gene encodes CDR1 MGHRA and CDR2 YSYEKL. Losses at the gene ends were 1 base for V and 3 bases for J; bases not matched to a gene: 7. CDR3 bases: TGCGCCAGCAGCCAAGGAAGGGACAGGTATGACTATGGCTACACCTTC. It specifies CASSQGRDRYDYGYTF.

The J gene is TRBJ1-2, the V gene TRBV28, with TRBD1 matching over 7 bases. Germline V gene lookup returns CDR1 MDHEN and CDR2 SYDVKM. The V gene end was trimmed by 1 base and the J gene end by 4 bases; junction bases not matched to a gene: 6. This CDR3 region has 15 residues. CDR3 sequence (DNA): TGTGCCAGCAGTTTATCCGACAGGGTCGCCTATGGCTACACCTTC. Its protein is CASSLSDRVAYGYTF.

In regard to this clone: This sample includes further DNA sequences coding for the same CDR3. The chain has TRBV7-9 and TRBJ2-7; D gene unclear. This CDR3 contains 12 residues. V lost 1 base and J 4 bases, leaving 5 bases between the germline ends. Germline assignment: CDR1 SEHNR and CDR2 FQNEAQ (reference sequence). This chain's CDR3 is CASSLVGYEQYF. CDR3 nucleotides: TGTGCCAGCAGCTTAGTGGGTTACGAGCAGTACTTC.

V usage is TRBV28 and J usage is TRBJ2-3, with D perhaps TRBD2 (7 bases). V was trimmed by 7 bases and J by 5 bases, leaving 16 bases between them. CDR3 length: 14 amino acids. The germline V gene has CDR1 MDHEN and CDR2 SYDVKM. CDR3 amino acids: CASNGGGGGDTQYF. The DNA for the CDR3 is TGTGCCAGCAACGGGGGCGGGGGAGGAGATACGCAGTATTTT.

This chain connects TRBV7-9 to TRBJ1-2; perhaps TRBD1 as D (6 bases). V was trimmed by 2 bases and J by 4 bases, leaving 8 bases between them. The CDR3 length is 13 residues. Germline CDR1 and CDR2: SEHNR and FQNEAQ (reference sequence). Here the CDR3 reads CASSLRQVYGYTF. In DNA, the CDR3 is TGTGCCAGCAGCTTAAGACAGGTCTATGGCTACACCTTC.

The V gene is TRBV11-1, the J gene TRBJ2-7; D is undetermined. This CDR3 comprises 15 residues. Trimming removed 2 bases at V and 1 base at J, with 12 bases between. Per the germline V gene, CDR1 is SGHAT and CDR2 is FQDESV (reference sequence). The CDR3 here is CASSLSGRPSYEQYF. The CDR3 bases are TGTGCCAGCAGCTTATCGGGCAGGCCGTCCTACGAGCAGTACTTC.

The chain uses TRBV11-2 and TRBJ2-7, with 12 bases identical to TRBD2. From germline, CDR1 is SGHAT and CDR2 FQNNGV. J lost 4 bases, V lost 1 base, and 5 bases had no gene match. This CDR3 is 16 amino acids long. The CDR3 nucleotides are TGTGCCAGCAGCTTAGCACTAGCGGGAGGTTCTTACGAGCAGTACTTC. Its translation is CASSLALAGGSYEQYF.

This chain links TRBV5-1 with TRBJ1-1; a weak D match, TRBD1 (5 bases). This CDR3 has 13 residues. Deletions cut 4 bases from V and 7 bases from J, with 14 bases between. The V gene's germline CDR1 is SGHRS and CDR2 YFSETQ. Here the CDR3 reads CASSLTDNYEAFF. CDR3 in DNA: TGCGCCAGCAGCCTGACAGACAATTATGAAGCTTTCTTT.

The genes are TRBV28 and TRBJ2-1; possibly TRBD1 for D (6 bases). The CDR3 has 12 amino acids. The V gene lost 5 bases and the J gene lost 11 bases, with 13 bases spanning the gap. Germline V gives CDR1 MDHEN, CDR2 SYDVKM. For the CDR3, the DNA is TGTGCCAGCAGTCTGCCCGGGACACAGCAGTTCTTC. Amino acids: CASSLPGTQQFF.

The rearrangement links TRBV6-6 to TRBJ1-5, with TRBD1 matching 7 bases. After removal of 6 bases from V and 3 bases from J, the junction contained 5 bases not matched to a gene. The CDR3 sequence is 14 residues long. Germline V gene sequence: CDR1 MNHNY, CDR2 SVGAGI (reference sequence). DNA for the CDR3: TGTGCCAGCAGGTACAGGGGCGACAATCAGCCCCAGCATTTT. Residues: CASRYRGDNQPQHF.

This clone has only one observation. The J gene is TRBJ1-2, the V gene TRBV10-3; D perhaps matches TRBD1 (5 bases). Germline lookup yields CDR1 ENHRY and CDR2 SYGVKD. The V end lost 5 bases, the J end lost 4 bases, and 14 bases lay between the germline ends. The CDR3 length is 14 residues. The CDR3 loop is CAISIDRDAYGYTF. As DNA, the CDR3 is TGTGCCATCAGTATAGACAGAGACGCCTATGGCTACACCTTC.

V and J are TRBV28 and TRBJ1-1; 11 bases are a match to TRBD1. Germline CDR1 and CDR2: MDHEN and SYDVKM. CDR3 length: 12 residues. Unmatched junction bases numbered 3, after V lost 10 bases and J lost 5 bases. In nucleotides, the CDR3 is TGTGCCACCGGACAGGGGGCTACTGAAGCTTTCTTT. Translated, it gives CATGQGATEAFF.

This chain links TRBV7-2 with TRBJ1-2; 8 nucleotides agree with TRBD1. The CDR3 extends over 12 amino acids. Germline-derived CDR1 and CDR2 are SGHTA and FQGNSA. V was clipped by 5 bases and J by 8 bases; unmatched bases: 4. The CDR3 protein is CASSPTGAGYTF. The CDR3 DNA follows: TGTGCCAGCAGCCCGACAGGGGCCGGCTACACCTTC.

The chain recombines TRBV11-2 with TRBJ2-2; 8 bases line up with TRBD1. This CDR3 has 15 amino acids. After removal of 6 bases from V and 1 base from J, the junction contained 4 bases not matched to a gene. The germline V gene encodes CDR1 SGHAT and CDR2 FQNNGV. CDR3 nucleotides: TGTGCCAGCAGTTCCGGGACAGGGAACACCGGGGAGCTGTTTTTT. Its translation is CASSSGTGNTGELFF.

V and J are TRBV5-1 and TRBJ2-1; 12 nucleotides agree with TRBD2. CDR1 and CDR2 (germline): SGHRS, YFSETQ. After removal of 1 base from V and 0 bases from J, the junction contained 5 bases not matched to a gene. The CDR3 is 18 residues long. CDR3 in DNA: TGCGCCAGCAGCTTGCTGGGACTAGCGGGCCTCTCCTACAATGAGCAGTTCTTC. Its protein is CASSLLGLAGLSYNEQFF.

V and J are TRBV10-2 and TRBJ1-3; 9 bases map to TRBD1. The CDR3 is 17 amino acids. V was clipped by 4 bases and J by 9 bases; unmatched bases: 16. Germline CDR1 and CDR2: WSHSY and SAAADI. CDR3 residues: CASSVIIGQGPGATIYF. CDR3 nucleotide sequence: TGCGCCAGCAGTGTGATTATTGGACAGGGGCCCGGGGCCACCATATATTTT.

The chain couples TRBV27 to TRBJ1-5; D unclear. CDR1 is MNHEY, CDR2 SMNVEV, per germline (reference sequence). V was cut by 6 bases and J by 7 bases, with 13 bases left in between. The CDR3 runs to 13 residues. This CDR3 is CASSLLNGQPQHF. The CDR3 DNA is TGTGCCAGCAGCCTTCTAAACGGACAGCCCCAGCATTTT.

This clone was counted once. The chain couples TRBV2 to TRBJ1-2; 9 nucleotides align to TRBD1. The CDR3 is made up of 14 amino acids. The junction had 9 bases not matched to a gene; V was cut back by 5 bases and J by 8 bases. Per the germline V gene, CDR1 is SNHLY and CDR2 is FYNNEI. The CDR3 region is CASSPQGAGDGYTF. CDR3 bases: TGTGCCAGCAGTCCACAGGGGGCTGGGGACGGCTACACCTTC.